These 10 T cell receptor beta chains share one sample of origin, sequenced in a study of tissue T cells after allogeneic stem cell transplantation. Libraries were prepared by immunoSEQ multiplex PCR; TCRdb keeps only in-frame clonotypes and omits some of them. The sample contains 15,000 to 20,000 clones, roughly 70% of which appear only once. Sequencing used spleen. The source is a female BALB/c mouse in good health. Strain haplotype at MHC: H2-d.

This clone was seen only once. Mouse names are used for the genes. The read gets to within 1 residue of the CDR3 end, and the germline J gene fills in the rest. This chain links TRBV13-1 with TRBJ2-3, with TRBD2 identical over 8 bases. The CDR3 is 14 amino acids. The J segment lost 1 base and the V segment lost 3 bases, leaving 1 base of the junction unmatched. Germline CDR1 reads NSHNY; CDR2 reads SYGAGN. CDR3 DNA (partial): TGTGCCAGCAGTGCGACTGGGGGTGCAGAAACGCTGTAT. Translation gives CASSATGGAETLY. The whole CDR3 protein is CASSATGGAETLYF.

Points on this clone: The genes are named according to mouse. The read falls 1 residue short of the CDR3 end, and the missing part is taken from the germline J gene. This rearrangement joins TRBV1 to TRBJ2-2, with 9 bases identical to TRBD2. The CDR3 is made up of 15 amino acids. Germline-derived CDR1 and CDR2 are NSQYPW and LRSPGD (reference sequence). J gave up 3 bases and V 4 bases, and 3 bases lay outside the gene matches. The DNA read from the CDR3 is TGCACCTGCAGTGGTGGGGGGGCGGACACCGGGCAGCTCTAC. It yields the protein CTCSGGGADTGQLY. In full, the CDR3 is CTCSGGGADTGQLYF.

On this clone: Here the gene names and germline are mouse. Incomplete CDR3 DNA: TGTGCCAGCAGCCTCCGGGACAGGGGGCCTCAAAACACCTTGTAC. Protein sequence: CASSLRDRGPQNTLY. The complete CDR3 protein is CASSLRDRGPQNTLYF. V gene TRBV4 combines with J gene TRBJ2-4; 12 bases are shared with TRBD1. The read ends 1 residue shy of where the CDR3 ends; the end is completed using the germline J gene. J was trimmed by 2 bases and V by 5 bases; bases with no gene match: 5. The CDR3 covers 16 residues. CDR1 is LGHDT, CDR2 YNNKQL, per germline (reference sequence).

Points on this clone: Gene names and germline match the mouse. The DNA ends 1 residue before the CDR3 does, and the rest of the CDR3 is filled in from the germline J gene. This chain links TRBV13-1 with TRBJ2-5; unclear D gene. The ends were cut back, 2 bases at V and 1 base at J, with 5 bases in the middle. The CDR3 length is 13 residues. From germline, CDR1 is NSHNY and CDR2 SYGAGN. The sequenced CDR3 bases are TGTGCCAGCAGTGACACAGACCAAGACACCCAGTAC. Its translation: CASSDTDQDTQY. The CDR3 reads in full as CASSDTDQDTQYF.

This clone was detected only a few times. Any gene name here is a mouse gene name. The sequenced CDR3 bases are TGTGCCAGCAGTGATTTGGGGGCCGGGGGTGAACAGTAC. Translated, it gives CASSDLGAGGEQY. The whole CDR3 is CASSDLGAGGEQYF. The chain couples TRBV13-3 to TRBJ2-7; D possibly uses TRBD1 or TRBD2 (6 bases each). The read ends 1 residue before the CDR3 terminus; that terminus is restored from the germline J gene. Germline V CDR1 and CDR2: NNHDY, SYVADS. This CDR3 contains 14 residues. The V end was cut by 1 base, the J end by 6 bases, with 14 bases between.

On this clone: Germline and genes: mouse. The observed sequence ends 1 residue before the CDR3 terminus, with the missing tail filled in from the germline J gene. The chain links TRBV31 to TRBJ1-2, with 7 bases matching TRBD1. V trimming: 0 bases; J trimming: 5 bases; junction bases outside the gene matches: 3. CDR3 size: 13 residues. Germline CDR1 is GKSSPN and CDR2 is SITVG. The sequenced part of the CDR3 DNA is TGTGCCTGGAGTCTAGACAGGGAATCCGACTACACC. Protein: CAWSLDRESDYT. The CDR3 in its entirety is CAWSLDRESDYTF.

Turning to this clone: Mouse gene names apply. The CDR3 extends 1 residue past the end of the read, so its final part is completed from the germline J gene. The chain recombines TRBV13-3 with TRBJ2-5; possibly TRBD1 for D (5 bases). CDR1 and CDR2 from the germline V gene are NNHDY and SYVADS. The length of the CDR3 is 14 residues. V was cut by 5 bases and J by 0 bases, with 10 bases left in between. The sequenced CDR3 bases are TGTGCCAGCAGCCGACAGATTAACCAAGACACCCAGTAC. Residues: CASSRQINQDTQY. The full CDR3 is CASSRQINQDTQYF.

This clone has a handful of counts. The listed genes are named as in mouse. The read terminates 1 residue before the CDR3 end, so the remaining end is supplied by the germline J gene. The rearrangement joins TRBV19 to TRBJ1-3; D gene unclear. Germline V gene sequence: CDR1 FNHDT, CDR2 SITEND (reference sequence). Trimming took 5 bases from V and 0 from J, leaving 6 bases between them. This CDR3 comprises 13 residues. The CDR3 here is CASRTNSGNTLYF. The covered CDR3 bases are TGTGCCAGCAGGACAAATTCTGGAAATACGCTCTAT.

Of note for this clone: Gene names denote mouse genes. The CDR3 is cut off 1 residue early in the read; its end comes from the germline J gene. The rearrangement uses TRBV29 and TRBJ1-6; TRBD1 aligns across 7 bases. TRBJ1-6 is an ORF, and what it does is uncertain. Germline assignment: CDR1 MSHET and CDR2 SYDVDS. J lost 7 bases, V lost 4 bases, and 1 base had no gene match. The CDR3 sequence is 13 residues long. The CDR3 protein is CASSSGQNSPLYF. The sequenced part of the CDR3 DNA is TGTGCTAGCAGTTCGGGACAGAATTCGCCCCTCTAC.

This clone was detected only a few times. The germline and genes are mouse ones. The read ends 1 residue before the CDR3 terminus; that terminus is restored from the germline J gene. The chain uses TRBV5 and TRBJ2-7; D gene unclear. The CDR3 spans 14 residues. Germline V gene lookup returns CDR1 LGHNA and CDR2 YNLKQL (reference sequence). V dropped 4 bases and J dropped 0 bases, with 10 bases sitting between them. The sequenced CDR3 bases are TGTGCCAGCAGCCCCCTACAGAGCTCCTATGAACAGTAC. This codes for CASSPLQSSYEQY. In full, the CDR3 is CASSPLQSSYEQYF.